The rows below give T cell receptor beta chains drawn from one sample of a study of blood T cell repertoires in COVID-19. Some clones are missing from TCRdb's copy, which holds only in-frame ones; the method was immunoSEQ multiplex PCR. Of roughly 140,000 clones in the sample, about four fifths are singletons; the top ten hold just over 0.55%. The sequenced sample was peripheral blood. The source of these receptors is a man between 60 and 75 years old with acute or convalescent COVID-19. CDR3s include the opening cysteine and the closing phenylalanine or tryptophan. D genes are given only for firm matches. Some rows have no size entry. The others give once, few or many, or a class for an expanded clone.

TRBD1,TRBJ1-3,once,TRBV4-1,TGCGCCAGCAGCCTTGTGACAGGGGGAAACACCATATATTTT,CASSLVTGGNTIYF
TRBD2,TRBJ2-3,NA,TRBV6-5,TGTGCCAGCAGCTCCGAGGCGGCGGGGGTATTCTTT,CASSSEAAGVFF
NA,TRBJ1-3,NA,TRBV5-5,TGTGCCAGCAGCTTGGTAGGGGTCGGGCCTGGAAACACCATATATTTT,CASSLVGVGPGNTIYF
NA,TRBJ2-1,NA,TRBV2,TGTGCCACAAGGAGCGGAACCTCGGGGTACTCCTACAATGAGCAGTTCTTC,CATRSGTSGYSYNEQFF
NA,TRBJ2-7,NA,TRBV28,TGTGCCAGCAGTTTACCCGGCTACGAGCAGTACTTC,CASSLPGYEQYF
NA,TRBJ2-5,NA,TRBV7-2,TGTGCCAGCAGCCGTCAGGTGGGGACTGGGGAGACCCAGTACTTC,CASSRQVGTGETQYF
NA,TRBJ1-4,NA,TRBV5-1,TGCGCCAGCAGTTCAGGACAGACAACTAATGAAAAACTGTTTTTT,CASSSGQTTNEKLFF
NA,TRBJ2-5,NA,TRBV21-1,TGTGCCAGCTGGGACGAAATAGCGAGGGGGCTAGAGACCCAGTACTTC,CASWDEIARGLETQYF
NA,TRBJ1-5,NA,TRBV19,TGTGCCAGTAGTATGGAAGGGGTAGGTGGCAATCAGCCCCAGCATTTT,CASSMEGVGGNQPQHF
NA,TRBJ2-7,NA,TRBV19,TGTGCCAGCTCCTACCGACAGAGTTCTTCCTACGAGCAGTACTTC,CASSYRQSSSYEQYF
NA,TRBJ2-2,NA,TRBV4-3,TGCGCCAGCAGCCAAGGGGCTAACTTAAACACCGGGGAGCTGTTTTTT,CASSQGANLNTGELFF
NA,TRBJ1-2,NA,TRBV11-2,TGTGCCAGCAGCCCCCTGGGGGGGGTGGATGGCTACACCTTC,CASSPLGGVDGYTF
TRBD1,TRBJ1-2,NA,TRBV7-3,TGTGCCAGCAGCATCACCGGGACAGACTATGGCTACACCTTC,CASSITGTDYGYTF
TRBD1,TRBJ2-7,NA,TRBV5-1,TGCGCCAGCAGCAGGACGGACAGGGCACGGGCGGAGTACTTC,CASSRTDRARAEYF
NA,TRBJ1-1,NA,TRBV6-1,TGTGCCAGCAGTGACGGCGCCAAGGCCGACAAGGAGGGGTTCTTT,CASSDGAKADKEGFF
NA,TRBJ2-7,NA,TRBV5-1,TGCGCCAGCAGCTTGGGAGACGGGTTCGATGCGGGGTACTTC,CASSLGDGFDAGYF
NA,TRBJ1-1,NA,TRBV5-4,TGTGCCAGCAGCTTGGCCGGGCAGGGAAGGACTGAAGCTTTCTTT,CASSLAGQGRTEAFF
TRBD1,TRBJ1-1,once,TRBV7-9,TGTGCCAGCAGCTTATCTCCCCCCATACAGGGGGGCACTGAAGCTTTCTTT,CASSLSPPIQGGTEAFF
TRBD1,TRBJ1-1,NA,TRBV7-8,TGTGCCAGCAGCCGCGAGGGACAGACTGAAGCTTTCTTT,CASSREGQTEAFF
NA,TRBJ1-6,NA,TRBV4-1,TGCGCCAGCAGCCAGTTACACCGTATGATTTCACCCCTCCACTTT,CASSQLHRMISPLHF
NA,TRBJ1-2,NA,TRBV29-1,TGCAGCGACGAACAAGCGGGACGCTACACCTTC,CSDEQAGRYTF
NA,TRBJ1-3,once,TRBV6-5,TGTGCCAGCAGGCCTGGGGGGAGGGGAAACACCATATATTTT,CASRPGGRGNTIYF
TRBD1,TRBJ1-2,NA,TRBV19,TGTGCCAGTAGTATTATCGGATCCGGGACAGGGAGTGGCTACACCTTC,CASSIIGSGTGSGYTF
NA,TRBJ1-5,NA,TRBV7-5,TGTGCCAGAAGCTGTGGACAGGAGTTCTGTCAGCCCCAGCATTTT,CARSCGQEFCQPQHF
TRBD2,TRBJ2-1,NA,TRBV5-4,TGTGCCAGCAGCTTGGTTGCGGGAGGGGGCAATGAGCAGTTCTTC,CASSLVAGGGNEQFF
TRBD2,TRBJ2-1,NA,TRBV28,TGTGCCAGCAGTTTTGTACTAGCGACCAATGAGCAGTTCTTC,CASSFVLATNEQFF
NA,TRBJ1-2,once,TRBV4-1,TGCGCCAGCAGCCAAGACTCAGGAGGGGCGATCTATGGCTACACCTTC,CASSQDSGGAIYGYTF
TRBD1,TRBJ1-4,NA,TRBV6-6,TGTGCCAGCACCCCTCTGACAGGGCCTAATGAAAAACTGTTTTTT,CASTPLTGPNEKLFF
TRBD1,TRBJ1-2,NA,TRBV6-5,TGTGCCAGCACCCGACAGGGGATGGGTGGCTACACCTTC,CASTRQGMGGYTF
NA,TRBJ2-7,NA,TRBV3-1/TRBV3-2,TGTGCCAGCAGCCAAGTTTGGAGGGCCTACGAGCAGTACTTC,CASSQVWRAYEQYF
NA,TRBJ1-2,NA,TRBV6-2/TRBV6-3,TGTGCCAGCAGTCCAGCACAGGGAAGGGGCTACACCTTC,CASSPAQGRGYTF
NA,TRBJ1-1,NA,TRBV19,TGTGCCAGTAGTACGGGGATTTGGAACACTGAAGCTTTCTTT,CASSTGIWNTEAFF
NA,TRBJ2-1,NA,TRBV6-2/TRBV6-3,TGTGCCAGCAGTCCCCCTGGCGGTCGGGTCAATGAGCAGTTCTTC,CASSPPGGRVNEQFF
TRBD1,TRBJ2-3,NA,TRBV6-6,TGTGCCAGCAGGCCAACGGACAGGGGGAGCACAGATACGCAGTATTTT,CASRPTDRGSTDTQYF
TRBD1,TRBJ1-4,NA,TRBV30,TGTGCCTGGGCAGGGGGGGAAAAACTGTTTTTT,CAWAGGEKLFF
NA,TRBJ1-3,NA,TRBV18,TGTGCCAGCTCACAAGGCGGGGGGCCGTTTGGAAACACCATATATTTT,CASSQGGGPFGNTIYF
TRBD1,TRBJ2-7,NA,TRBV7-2,TGTGCCAGCAGCTTGACGGACAGGGGGCCCTACGAGCAGTACTTC,CASSLTDRGPYEQYF
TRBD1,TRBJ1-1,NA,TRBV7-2,TGTGCCAGCAGCTTGCAGGGGGCGGGGGTGACTGAAGCTTTCTTT,CASSLQGAGVTEAFF
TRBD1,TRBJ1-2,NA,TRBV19,TGTGCCAGTAGTATTGGACAGGGAGGGAGCTATGGCTACACCTTC,CASSIGQGGSYGYTF
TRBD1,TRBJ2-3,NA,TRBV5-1,TGCGCCAGCAGCTTGGCCCCAGGACAGGGCAATGCAGATACGCAGTATTTT,CASSLAPGQGNADTQYF
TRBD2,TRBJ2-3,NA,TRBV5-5,TGTGCCAGCAGCTTGGCGAGCGGGATTACAGATACGCAGTATTTT,CASSLASGITDTQYF
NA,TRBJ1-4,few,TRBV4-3,TGCGCCAGCAGCCAGTCGGGGGGGCGGATTAATGAAAAACTGTTTTTT,CASSQSGGRINEKLFF
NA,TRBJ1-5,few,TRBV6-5,TGTGCCAGCAGTTACTCGTTTTTGGGAGACAATCAGCCCCAGCATTTT,CASSYSFLGDNQPQHF
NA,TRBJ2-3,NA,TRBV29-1,TGCAGCGTTCTAGCGCTTGGTCCAGATACGCAGTATTTT,CSVLALGPDTQYF
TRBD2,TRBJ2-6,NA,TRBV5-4,TGTGCCAGCAGCTTGGGGGGGACTAGCGCCTCCAACGTCCTGACTTTC,CASSLGGTSASNVLTF
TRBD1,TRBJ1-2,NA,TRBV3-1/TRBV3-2,TGTGCCAGCAGCCAAGGCAGGGGGCACTATGGCTACACCTTC,CASSQGRGHYGYTF
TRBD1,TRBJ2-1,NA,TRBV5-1,TGCGCCAGCAGCTTGTGGTCAGGGGGCGGGAATGAGCAGTTCTTC,CASSLWSGGGNEQFF
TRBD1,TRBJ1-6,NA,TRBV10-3,TGTGCCATCAGGGAAGGACAGGAGTATAATTCACCCCTCCACTTT,CAIREGQEYNSPLHF
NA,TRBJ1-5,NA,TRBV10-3,TGTGCCATCAGAGCTGACAGTGGGGCTGGTCAGCCCCAGCATTTT,CAIRADSGAGQPQHF
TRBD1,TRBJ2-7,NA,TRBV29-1,TGCAGCGTACGCGCGACAGGGGGTTTAGGTGAGCAGTACTTC,CSVRATGGLGEQYF
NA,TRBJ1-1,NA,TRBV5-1,TGCGCCAGCAGCTTTGAGATTTCGAACACTGAAGCTTTCTTT,CASSFEISNTEAFF
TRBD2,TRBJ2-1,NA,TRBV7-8,TGTGCCAGCAGCTTAGTGGGCGGGGGGGCGCATGAGCAGTTCTTC,CASSLVGGGAHEQFF
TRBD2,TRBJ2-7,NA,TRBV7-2,TGTGCCAGCAGCCCTATAGCGGGGCTATCCTACGAGCAGTACTTT,CASSPIAGLSYEQYF
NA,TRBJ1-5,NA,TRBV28,TGTGCCAGCAGTCCCGCAACCGGGGGACTGCCCCAGCATTTT,CASSPATGGLPQHF
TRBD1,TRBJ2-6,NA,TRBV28,TGTGCCAGCAGTTCTTACCGGGACAGGGTCTCTGGGGCCAACGTCCTGACTTTC,CASSSYRDRVSGANVLTF